Listed here are 16 T cell receptor beta chains from one sample, sequenced in a study of cytomegalovirus exposure and HLA in healthy donors. It was with 60 Vbeta and 13 Jbeta primers that the PCR ran. Produced via immunoSEQ multiplex PCR; TCRdb's table is partial and in-frame only. Of about 200,000 clones listed, almost 70% are singletons. Sequenced sample: PBMCs. These receptors originate from a man between 35 and 55 years old in good health and CMV-seropositive.

The chain employs TRBV13 and TRBJ1-2; no firm D call. From germline, CDR1 is PRHDT and CDR2 FYEKMQ (reference sequence). CDR3 length: 14 amino acids. V was clipped by 0 bases and J by 2 bases, with 7 bases between them. CDR3 coding DNA: TGTGCCAGCAGCTTAGGGGCCAAGAACTATGGCTACACCTTC. It is translated as CASSLGAKNYGYTF.

The chain links TRBV2 to TRBJ2-7, with D possibly TRBD1 on 6 matching bases. This CDR3 has 15 amino acids. V lost 4 bases and J 0 bases, leaving 13 bases between the germline ends. Looked up from germline, CDR1 is SNHLY and CDR2 is FYNNEI. The CDR3 DNA follows: TGTGCCAGCAGTGGACAGGTTACTAGCTCCTACGAGCAGTACTTC. Protein: CASSGQVTSSYEQYF.

Here the CDR3 DNA reads TGTGCCACCAGCAGAGGAGGGTTGAGGACAGGGGTGACCCGGGATGGCTACACCTTC. Its protein product is CATSRGGLRTGVTRDGYTF. V and J are TRBV15 and TRBJ1-2; 9 positions match TRBD1. V lost 1 base to trimming and J lost 6 bases; unmatched junction nucleotides: 18. Germline CDR1 is LNHNV and CDR2 is YYDKDF (reference sequence). CDR3 size: 19 residues.

A note on this clone: Distinct nucleotide sequences in the sample also encode this CDR3. CDR3 nucleotides: TGCGCCAGCAGCTTGGGAGGGGCGGGGACTGAAGCTTTCTTT. As protein: CASSLGGAGTEAFF. The chain links TRBV5-1 to TRBJ1-1; tentative D call: TRBD1 (5 bases). Deletions cut 0 bases from V and 5 bases from J, with 11 bases between. Germline CDR1 is SGHRS and CDR2 is YFSETQ. The CDR3 extends over 14 amino acids.

This chain connects TRBV6-5 to TRBJ1-1; the D is unclear. The V end lost 6 bases, the J end lost 2 bases, and 10 bases lay between the germline ends. Germline V gives CDR1 MNHEY, CDR2 SVGAGI. The CDR3 is made up of 13 amino acids. This chain's CDR3 is CASSQTVNTEAFF. The CDR3 nucleotides read TGTGCCAGCAGCCAAACGGTAAACACTGAAGCTTTCTTT.

This clone was picked up one time. This chain uses TRBV4-2 with TRBJ2-7; no reliable D call. Trimming stripped 4 bases from V and 0 bases from J, with 10 bases between. The CDR3 has 14 residues. Per the germline V gene, CDR1 is LGHNA and CDR2 is YNFKEQ. CDR3: CASSLSWSSYEQYF. The CDR3 DNA reads as TGTGCCAGCAGCCTCTCCTGGAGCTCCTACGAGCAGTACTTC.

J is TRBJ2-7 and V is TRBV5-1, with 10 bases matching TRBD1. The CDR3 is made up of 15 amino acids. CDR1 is SGHRS and CDR2 is YFSETQ in the germline V gene. With V trimmed by 1 base and J by 5 bases, 6 bases remained unmatched. CDR3 DNA sequence: TGCGCCAGCAGCTTGAGGCCGGGACAGGGGCACGAGCAGTACTTC. Translated: CASSLRPGQGHEQYF.

V usage is TRBV9 and J usage is TRBJ1-2; 10 bases are shared with TRBD1. The CDR3 is 15 residues long. The germline CDR1 and CDR2 sequences are SGDLS and YYNGEE. The J segment lost 8 bases and the V segment lost 4 bases, leaving 11 bases of the junction unmatched. The CDR3 DNA reads as TGTGCCAGCAGCTTCCGGGACAGGGGCCTCGGCGGCTACACCTTC. Protein: CASSFRDRGLGGYTF.

This sequence joins TRBV19 and TRBJ2-2; tentatively, D is TRBD2 (6 bases). Germline CDR1 is LNHDA and CDR2 is SQIVND (reference sequence). The CDR3 extends over 15 amino acids. Trimming shortened V by 6 bases and J by 0 bases, and 11 bases separated the two germline ends. The CDR3 DNA follows: TGTGCCAGTAGCCCGACTAGGCCGAACACCGGGGAGCTGTTTTTT. This translates into CASSPTRPNTGELFF.

This rearrangement joins TRBV5-1 to TRBJ1-1, with TRBD1 matching over 11 bases. The CDR3 spans 17 residues. The ends lost 0 bases at V and 6 bases at J; junction bases unmatched: 10. Germline V gene sequence: CDR1 SGHRS, CDR2 YFSETQ. The CDR3 reads CASSLAPGQGARSEAFF. The CDR3 nucleotides are TGCGCCAGCAGCTTGGCCCCCGGACAGGGGGCGCGGTCTGAAGCTTTCTTT.

The V and J genes are TRBV11-3 and TRBJ2-5, with 10 bases identical to TRBD2. CDR1 is SGHNT, CDR2 YENEEA, per germline. The CDR3 is made up of 17 amino acids. The trim removed 1 base at V and 3 bases at J, leaving 8 bases unmatched. The CDR3 protein is CASSLGASGGPEETQYF. CDR3 sequence (DNA): TGTGCCAGCAGCTTAGGGGCTAGCGGGGGCCCAGAAGAGACCCAGTACTTC.

This clone has a handful of counts. V usage is TRBV19 and J usage is TRBJ2-7; 10 bases map to TRBD1. V was clipped by 8 bases and J by 4 bases; unmatched bases: 8. Germline-derived CDR1 and CDR2 are LNHDA and SQIVND (reference sequence). The CDR3 runs to 14 residues. CDR3 amino acids: CASHSPGQGYEQYF. CDR3 nucleotides: TGTGCCAGTCATTCTCCGGGACAGGGGTACGAGCAGTACTTC. Filled out from reference TRBV19 and TRBJ2-7, the complete variable domain reads DGGITQSPKYLFRKEGQNVTLSCEQNLNHDAMYWYRQDPGQGLRLIYYSQIVNDFQKGDIAEGYSVSREKKESFPLTVTSAQKNPTAFYLCASHSPGQGYEQYFGPGTRLTVT.

J is TRBJ1-4 and V is TRBV7-2; 7 nucleotides line up with TRBD1. This CDR3 region has 16 residues. Germline V gene data show CDR1 as SGHTA and CDR2 as FQGNSA. V dropped 5 bases and J dropped 5; count of bases not matched to a gene: 11. In nucleotides, the CDR3 is TGTGCCAGCAGCCGTGAAGGGGACAGCATAAATGAAAAACTGTTTTTT. Protein product: CASSREGDSINEKLFF.

The gene calls are TRBV18 and TRBJ1-3, with D maybe TRBD1 (6 bases). The CDR3 spans 16 residues. V lost 2 bases to trimming and J lost 2 bases, with 13 bases between them. Germline loops: CDR1 KGHSH, CDR2 LQKENI. CDR3 protein: CASSPEQGIAGNTIYF. The CDR3 DNA reads TGTGCCAGCTCACCAGAACAGGGTATCGCTGGAAACACCATATATTTT.

This clone was seen only a few times. This rearrangement joins TRBV15 to TRBJ1-3; 8 nucleotides line up with TRBD1. Germline-derived CDR1 and CDR2 are LNHNV and YYDKDF (reference sequence). This CDR3 comprises 15 residues. V dropped 1 base and J dropped 10; count of bases not matched to a gene: 9. CDR3: CATSRVQDRAETIYF. The CDR3 nucleotides read TGTGCCACCAGCAGAGTCCAGGACAGGGCGGAGACCATATATTTT. Filled out from reference TRBV15 and TRBJ1-3, the complete variable domain reads DAMVIQNPRYQVTQFGKPVTLSCSQTLNHNVMYWYQQKSSQAPKLLFHYYDKDFNNEADTPDNFQSRRPNTSFCFLDIRSPGLGDTAMYLCATSRVQDRAETIYFGEGSWLTVV.

The CDR3 is CASSRTGRHGYTF. As DNA, the CDR3 is TGTGCCAGCAGCAGGACAGGGAGACATGGCTACACCTTC. The V and J genes are TRBV5-6 and TRBJ1-2; 8 bases align to TRBD1. Germline CDR1 reads SGHDT; CDR2 reads YYEEEE. J gave up 6 bases and V 4 bases, and 5 bases lay outside the gene matches. This CDR3 is built from 13 residues.